One and the same sample provided the 21 T cell receptor beta chains below, sequenced in a study of blood T cell repertoires in COVID-19. The method was immunoSEQ multiplex PCR; TCRdb's version includes in-frame clones alone and lacks a portion of them. Altogether roughly 150,000 clones are present, about 81% being singletons, with the ten largest covering about 19%. The source material was peripheral blood. Receptors were obtained from a woman older than 75 with acute or convalescent COVID-19.

The chain uses TRBV7-8 and TRBJ2-1; TRBD1 aligns across 7 bases. The CDR3 length is 16 residues. The germline gives CDR1 SGHVS, CDR2 FQNEAQ. V gave up 2 bases and J gave up 0 bases; unmatched junction bases: 4. For the CDR3, the DNA is TGTGCCAGCAGCTTAAAGGGGGCGAGCTCCTACAATGAGCAGTTCTTC. As protein: CASSLKGASSYNEQFF. The complete variable domain, with remaining parts taken from reference TRBV7-8 and TRBJ2-1, reads GAGVSQSPRYKVAKRGQDVALRCDPISGHVSLFWYQQALGQGPEFLTYFQNEAQLDKSGLPSDRFFAERPEGSVSTLKIQRTQQEDSAVYLCASSLKGASSYNEQFFGPGTRLTVL.

A word on this clone: This same CDR3 is encoded by further DNA sequences in the sample. The rearrangement links TRBV30 to TRBJ2-6, with D tentatively TRBD2 (7 bases). Germline V gene data show CDR1 as GTSNPN and CDR2 as SVGIG (reference sequence). Trimming shortened V by 1 base and J by 4 bases, and 11 bases separated the two germline ends. The CDR3 totals 15 residues. The CDR3 spells CAWSAGRGGANVLTF. Here the CDR3 DNA reads TGTGCCTGGAGTGCAGGGAGGGGGGGGGCCAACGTCCTGACTTTC.

The chain uses TRBV5-6 and TRBJ1-2; 9 nucleotides align to TRBD1. CDR1 and CDR2 (germline): SGHDT, YYEEEE. The CDR3 loop spans 13 amino acids. V shed 4 bases, J shed 10 bases, and the junction held 8 bases outside the gene matches. DNA for the CDR3: TGTGCCAGCAGCGGCCGGGACAGGGAACCCTACACCTTC. Translating gives CASSGRDREPYTF.

The chain recombines TRBV6-6 with TRBJ1-1; possibly TRBD1 for D (6 bases). V lost 3 bases and J 6 bases, leaving 20 bases between the germline ends. Germline lookup yields CDR1 MNHNY and CDR2 SVGAGI (reference sequence). This CDR3 spans 16 amino acids. Here the CDR3 reads CASSYIVTGGGPEAFF. The CDR3 DNA sequence: TGTGCCAGCAGTTATATAGTTACTGGCGGGGGCCCTGAAGCTTTCTTT.

The CDR3 DNA follows: TGCAGTGCTAGTACAGGGTTGAGGAATCAGCCCCAGCATTTT. As protein: CSASTGLRNQPQHF. The chain couples TRBV20-1 to TRBJ1-5; D possibly corresponds to TRBD1 (6 bases). CDR1 and CDR2 from the germline V gene are DFQATT and SNEGSKA (reference sequence). This CDR3 is 14 amino acids long. The V gene lost 3 bases and the J gene lost 4 bases, with 13 bases spanning the gap.

The chain joins TRBV10-3 to TRBJ1-1, with D possibly being TRBD1 (6 bases). The germline gives CDR1 ENHRY, CDR2 SYGVKD. Trimming pared 4 bases from V and 1 base from J, leaving 16 bases between. CDR3 length equals 16 residues. The CDR3 sequence: CAISGAPQGPNTEAFF. As DNA, the CDR3 is TGTGCCATCAGTGGGGCCCCCCAGGGGCCGAACACTGAAGCTTTCTTT.

This clone was found once. V gene TRBV27 combines with J gene TRBJ1-3, with 7 bases matching TRBD1. The CDR3 runs 16 residues. The V segment lost 6 bases and the J segment 0 bases; nucleotides outside the gene matches: 8. Looked up from germline, CDR1 is MNHEY and CDR2 is SMNVEV (reference sequence). The CDR3 DNA follows: TGTGCCAGCAGCCAGGACAGGCCCATCTCTGGAAACACCATATATTTT. It codes for CASSQDRPISGNTIYF.

The chain has TRBV10-3 and TRBJ2-3; 9 bases are shared with TRBD2. Germline CDR1 ENHRY, CDR2 SYGVKD. The ends lost 11 bases at V and 2 bases at J; junction bases unmatched: 11. The CDR3 has 15 amino acids. The CDR3 reads CAVSAGTSSTDTQYF. CDR3 DNA: TGTGCCGTCTCGGCCGGGACTAGCTCCACAGATACGCAGTATTTT.

The rearrangement links TRBV5-5 to TRBJ1-5, with TRBD1 matching over 9 bases. The CDR3 spans 16 residues. The germline V gene encodes CDR1 SGHKS and CDR2 YYEKEE (reference sequence). Losses at the gene ends were 4 bases for V and 0 bases for J; bases not matched to a gene: 5. The CDR3 sequence is CASSKTGGNSNQPQHF. The CDR3 bases are TGTGCCAGCAGCAAGACAGGGGGTAATAGCAATCAGCCCCAGCATTTT.

The chain uses TRBV27 and TRBJ2-7; 7 nucleotides match TRBD2. The germline V gene encodes CDR1 MNHEY and CDR2 SMNVEV (reference sequence). The CDR3 runs 14 residues. Losses at the gene ends were 2 bases for V and 2 bases for J; bases not matched to a gene: 3. The CDR3 sequence: CASSLGLAAYEQYF. The CDR3, as DNA: TGTGCCAGCAGTTTAGGGCTAGCGGCCTACGAGCAGTACTTC.

The chain combines TRBV3-1 (or the pseudogene TRBV3-2) with TRBJ2-7; D unresolved. CDR1 is LGHDT and CDR2 is YNNKEL in the germline V gene (reference sequence). CDR3 length equals 11 residues. V dropped 3 bases and J dropped 3 bases, with 3 bases sitting between them. CDR3 nucleotide sequence: TGTGCCAGCAGCCACGGCTACGAGCAGTACTTC. Translating gives CASSHGYEQYF.

This clone has just one count. The chain links TRBV13 to TRBJ2-7; unclear D gene. Germline CDR1 is PRHDT and CDR2 is FYEKMQ (reference sequence). This CDR3 region has 12 residues. The V gene lost 5 bases and the J gene lost 6 bases, with 11 bases spanning the gap. CDR3 DNA sequence: TGTGCCAGCAGCAAACGACCGGGCGAGCAGTACTTC. Translation gives CASSKRPGEQYF.

This clone was counted between two and nine times. The genes are TRBV7-2 and TRBJ2-7, with D perhaps matching TRBD1 (6 bases). V lost 1 base, J lost 6 bases, and 16 bases lay in between. CDR3 length: 15 amino acids. Per the germline V gene, CDR1 is SGHTA and CDR2 is FQGNSA. In nucleotides, the CDR3 is TGTGCCAGCAGCTTAGGCCCTTTAACAGGGCTCGAGCAGTACTTC. This encodes CASSLGPLTGLEQYF.

This chain joins TRBV9 and TRBJ1-3; D gene ambiguous. This CDR3 is 12 amino acids long. Germline assignment: CDR1 SGDLS and CDR2 YYNGEE. Trimming cost V 4 bases and J 3 bases, with 5 bases left between them. CDR3 protein: CASSRVGNTIYF. The CDR3 DNA sequence: TGTGCCAGCAGCAGAGTTGGAAACACCATATATTTT.

The chain carries TRBV18 and TRBJ1-1; D remains unclear. The germline V gene encodes CDR1 KGHSH and CDR2 LQKENI. The CDR3 loop spans 14 amino acids. Trimming took 3 bases from V and 3 from J, leaving 11 bases between them. The CDR3 DNA reads as TGTGCCAGCTCACCGCGATCCTATGACACTGAAGCTTTCTTT. This gives the protein CASSPRSYDTEAFF.

V is TRBV29-1 and J is TRBJ2-2, with D tentatively TRBD2 (6 bases). Germline-derived CDR1 and CDR2 are SQVTM and ANQGSEA. V was trimmed by 5 bases and J by 1 base, leaving 11 bases between them. This CDR3 region has 14 residues. The CDR3 loop is CSVFGRGNTGELFF. CDR3 coding DNA: TGCAGCGTTTTTGGGCGGGGGAACACCGGGGAGCTGTTTTTT.

The CDR3 spells CASSLESGVGTEAFF. The CDR3 nucleotides read TGCGCCAGCAGCTTGGAATCCGGGGTAGGGACTGAAGCTTTCTTT. The chain couples TRBV5-1 to TRBJ1-1; D gene uncertain. The CDR3 spans 15 residues. Trimming pared 0 bases from V and 5 bases from J, leaving 14 bases between. CDR1 and CDR2 from the germline V gene are SGHRS and YFSETQ.

This clone showed up just once. The chain has TRBV13 and TRBJ2-7, with D perhaps matching TRBD1 (5 bases). The CDR3 has 11 residues. Trimming cost V 2 bases and J 6 bases, with 5 bases left between them. Germline V gives CDR1 PRHDT, CDR2 FYEKMQ (reference sequence). The CDR3: CASSLRGEQYF. The DNA for the CDR3 is TGTGCCAGCAGCTTAAGGGGCGAGCAGTACTTC.

This clone was seen more than once but under ten times. The J gene is TRBJ1-2, the V gene TRBV5-5; 9 bases are shared with TRBD1. Germline assignment: CDR1 SGHKS and CDR2 YYEKEE (reference sequence). The CDR3 has 16 residues. J lost 7 bases, V lost 4 bases, and 14 bases had no gene match. The CDR3, as DNA: TGTGCCAGCAGCCCGCTCCTGACAGGGGGATCGTCTGGCTACACCTTC. This translates into CASSPLLTGGSSGYTF. Looking up the rest from reference TRBV5-5 and TRBJ1-2 gives the full variable domain: DAGVTQSPTHLIKTRGQQVTLRCSPISGHKSVSWYQQVLGQGPQFIFQYYEKEERGRGNFPDRFSARQFPNYSSELNVNALLLGDSALYLCASSPLLTGGSSGYTFGSGTRLTVV.

J is TRBJ1-2 and V is TRBV5-4, with a tentative D call TRBD1 (6 bases). Per the germline V gene, CDR1 is SGHNT and CDR2 is YYREEE (reference sequence). V lost 1 base to trimming and J lost 8 bases, with 15 bases between them. CDR3 length: 14 amino acids. The CDR3 loop reads CASSLRGGRRGYTF. DNA of the CDR3: TGTGCCAGCAGCTTGCGGGGGGGCAGGAGAGGCTACACCTTC.

This rearrangement joins TRBV7-9 to TRBJ2-7, with 7 nucleotides matching TRBD1. The CDR3 sequence is 17 residues long. Per germline, CDR1 SEHNR and CDR2 FQNEAQ (reference sequence). J lost 3 bases, V lost 4 bases, and 15 bases had no gene match. DNA for the CDR3: TGTGCCAGCAGCTCACCTAGGGGGCAGGCCACTTTCTACGAGCAGTACTTC. Translated: CASSSPRGQATFYEQYF. The full variable domain, with the rest looked up from reference TRBV7-9 and TRBJ2-7, is DTGVSQNPRHKITKRGQNVTFRCDPISEHNRLYWYRQTLGQGPEFLTYFQNEAQLEKSRLLSDRFSAERPKGSFSTLEIQRTEQGDSAMYLCASSSPRGQATFYEQYFGPGTRLTVT.